A single sample is the source of the 31 T cell receptor beta chains below, sequenced in a study of Graves' ophthalmopathy and Graves' hyperthyroidism (dated by TCRdb to 2016 to 2018). Sequencing instrument: Illumina HiSeq 2000. For repertoire sequencing, TCR beta CDR3 regions were amplified from RNA transcripts. The first round of RT-PCR was done with HTBI primers and the Qiagen OneStep RT-PCR kit, and was followed by a second round of multiplex PCR, then size selection and purification. TCRdb ran its own pipeline on the public reads, namely fastp trimming at Q25 and MiXCR clone calling, and kept in-frame beta chains. Identical CDR3 protein sequences are pooled into one entry, listed with their most common genes and DNA. The sample data list about 370,000 distinct CDR3 sequences, and about a sixth of these were observed just once. The top ten clones comprise 2.4% of the sample. Input material: peripheral blood. These TCRs come from an adult woman with stable Graves' hyperthyroidism.

This clonotype was seen many times. This chain joins TRBV20-1 and TRBJ1-2; TRBD1 is a possible D gene (5 bases). The CDR3 consists of 12 residues. Germline V gene sequence: CDR1 DFQATT, CDR2 SNEGSKA (reference sequence). V was clipped by 4 bases and J by 7 bases, with 13 bases between them. CDR3 nucleotides: TGCAGTGCTACCCAGGGCTTACGTGGCTACACCTTC. Its translation is CSATQGLRGYTF.

This clonotype came up many times. This sequence joins TRBV7-8 and TRBJ2-1; TRBD2 aligns across 9 bases. Germline V lookup: CDR1 SGHVS, CDR2 FQNEAQ. There are 16 residues in the CDR3. V lost 5 bases to trimming and J lost 9 bases; unmatched junction nucleotides: 14. CDR3: CASSPRDVAGVLEQFF. The CDR3 DNA reads TGTGCCAGCAGCCCCCGGGATGTAGCGGGAGTTCTTGAGCAGTTCTTC.

This chain connects TRBV4-1 to TRBJ1-1; 8 bases agree with TRBD1. Germline-derived CDR1 and CDR2 are MGHRA and YSYEKL. Losses at the gene ends were 2 bases for V and 6 bases for J; bases not matched to a gene: 17. The CDR3 length is 18 residues. This CDR3 is CASSQSPRTGSGRAEAFF. As DNA, the CDR3 is TGCGCCAGCAGCCAATCACCTCGGACAGGGTCGGGTAGGGCTGAAGCTTTCTTT.

In its sample, this clonotype was seen many times. With a much larger clone just one base away, this may be a read error. This chain links TRBV7-2 with TRBJ1-2, with a tentative D call TRBD1 (5 bases). The germline CDR1 and CDR2 sequences are SGHTA and FQGNSA. This CDR3 is 13 amino acids long. CDR3 bases: TGTGCCAGCAGCTTGGGACCCGACTATGGCCACACCTTC. Residues: CASSLGPDYGHTF.

Points on this clonotype: With a much larger clone just one base away, this may be a read error. This chain links TRBV7-9 with TRBJ2-5; D perhaps matches TRBD1 (6 bases). Germline V gene sequence: CDR1 SEHNR, CDR2 FQNEAQ (reference sequence). The CDR3 has 14 amino acids. CDR3 nucleotides: TGTGCCAGCAGCGCAGGACAGAACCAAGAGATCCAGTACTTC. This sequence encodes CASSAGQNQEIQYF.

The table lists this clonotype with many counts. The chain carries TRBV20-1 and TRBJ2-7; D not certain. Germline V gives CDR1 DFQATT, CDR2 SNEGSKA (reference sequence). The CDR3 loop spans 14 amino acids. V was cut by 7 bases and J by 2 bases, with 18 bases left in between. CDR3 coding DNA: TGCAGTGGATCCGATCTTGCGGAACCCTACGAGCAGTACTTC. Translating it yields CSGSDLAEPYEQYF.

This clonotype was picked up many times. This CDR3 is CASSLVGYGYTF. CDR3 nucleotide sequence: TGTGCCAGCAGCTTAGTCGGCTATGGCTACACCTTC. J is TRBJ1-2 and V is TRBV7-2; D is undetermined. The CDR3 spans 12 residues. The germline CDR1 and CDR2 sequences are SGHTA and FQGNSA. Trimming removed 1 base from V and 4 bases from J, with 4 bases in between. Full variable domain (remainder filled in from reference TRBV7-2 and TRBJ1-2): GAGVSQSPSNKVTEKGKDVELRCDPISGHTALYWYRQSLGQGLEFLIYFQGNSAPDKSGLPSDRFSAERTGGSVSTLTIQRTQQEDSAVYLCASSLVGYGYTFGSGTRLTVV.

This chain connects TRBV6-5 to TRBJ1-2; 7 nucleotides line up with TRBD1. The V and J ends lost 2 bases and 2 bases, in that order; junction bases with no gene match: 2. CDR1 is MNHEY, CDR2 SVGAGI, per germline. This CDR3 region has 14 residues. CDR3 DNA sequence: TGTGCCAGCAGTTACGAGGGACAGAACTATGGCTACACCTTC. It translates to CASSYEGQNYGYTF.

Notes on this clonotype: This CDR3 fails to terminate in the conserved phenylalanine or tryptophan, so it likely reflects a read error. V usage is TRBV7-2 and J usage is TRBJ2-1; D is uncertain. Per the germline V gene, CDR1 is SGHTA and CDR2 is FQGNSA. V was shortened by 6 bases and J by 7 bases, with 19 bases between the two germline ends. The CDR3 extends over 15 amino acids. CDR3 sequence reads: CASRALNDLANEQFS. The CDR3 region has the DNA TGTGCCAGCAGGGCTCTTAATGACCTCGCGAATGAGCAGTTCTCC.

This clonotype was detected ten times or more. V is TRBV29-1 and J is TRBJ1-1; D perhaps matches TRBD1 (5 bases). CDR3 length: 16 residues. From germline, CDR1 is SQVTM and CDR2 ANQGSEA. Trimming took off 4 bases at V and 1 base at J, with 19 bases between the two ends. The DNA of the CDR3 is TGCAGCGTTGTATCCCTAACAGGAAAAAGGAACACTGAAGCTTTCTTT. It yields the protein CSVVSLTGKRNTEAFF. The full variable domain, rest sourced from reference TRBV29-1 and TRBJ1-1, is SAVISQKPSRDICQRGTSLTIQCQVDSQVTMMFWYRQQPGQSLTLIATANQGSEATYESGFVIDKFPISRPNLTFSTLTVSNMSPEDSSIYLCSVVSLTGKRNTEAFFGQGTRLTVV.

This clonotype was counted ten times or more. This rearrangement joins TRBV20-1 to TRBJ2-7; D is tentatively TRBD1 or TRBD2 (5 bases each). Between the trimmed V and J ends, which lost 1 base and 3 bases, there was a span of 22 bases. The CDR3 is made up of 17 amino acids. Looked up from germline, CDR1 is DFQATT and CDR2 is SNEGSKA (reference sequence). Here the CDR3 DNA reads TGCAGTGCTAGAGGAACCGGGAACCGAGGGGCGTTCTACGAGCAGTACTTC. Its translation: CSARGTGNRGAFYEQYF.

The count of this clonotype is one. In DNA, the CDR3 is TGTGCCAGCAGAAGGAGCGCTGGGGCCAACGTCCTGACTTTC. Protein: CASRRSAGANVLTF. V usage is TRBV28 and J usage is TRBJ2-6; D gene unclear. This CDR3 has 14 residues. V was trimmed by 6 bases and J by 2 bases, leaving 8 bases between them. From germline, CDR1 is MDHEN and CDR2 SYDVKM. The full variable domain, completed using reference TRBV28 and TRBJ2-6, is DVKVTQSSRYLVKRTGEKVFLECVQDMDHENMFWYRQDPGLGLRLIYFSYDVKMKEKGDIPEGYSVSREKKERFSLILESASTNQTSMYLCASRRSAGANVLTFGAGSRLTVL.

At least ten counts were recorded for this clonotype. The genes are TRBV25-1 and TRBJ2-2; TRBD2 matches 9 bases. V trimming: 1 base; J trimming: 4 bases; junction bases outside the gene matches: 10. Germline CDR1 is MGHDK and CDR2 is SYGVNS. The CDR3 totals 18 residues. The CDR3 DNA is TGTGCCAGCAGTGAATCATTCCGGCGGGAGGGCCCCACCGGGGAGCTGTTTTTT. Its protein is CASSESFRREGPTGELFF.

This clonotype appeared many times. CDR3 DNA sequence: TGTGCCAGCAGTTTATATGGGACAGGGGGGTTAGACTATGGCTACACCTTC. Amino acids: CASSLYGTGGLDYGYTF. The J gene is TRBJ1-2, the V gene TRBV28; 11 positions agree with TRBD1. Per germline, CDR1 MDHEN and CDR2 SYDVKM. V was clipped by 1 base and J by 3 bases; unmatched bases: 7. The CDR3 runs to 17 residues.

Ten or more counts support this clonotype. V is TRBV2 and J is TRBJ2-7; 10 bases are shared with TRBD2. Unmatched junction bases numbered 8, after V lost 4 bases and J lost 5 bases. The CDR3 has 15 amino acids. Germline V gene sequence: CDR1 SNHLY, CDR2 FYNNEI. CDR3 nucleotide sequence: TGTGCCAGCAGTGGAGGGAGCGGGAGGGTCCACGAGCAGTACTTC. Residues: CASSGGSGRVHEQYF. The full variable domain, completed using reference TRBV2 and TRBJ2-7, is EPEVTQTPSHQVTQMGQEVILRCVPISNHLYFYWYRQILGQKVEFLVSFYNNEISEKSEIFDDQFSVERPDGSNFTLKIRSTKLEDSAMYFCASSGGSGRVHEQYFGPGTRLTVT.

This clonotype appeared many times. The J gene is TRBJ2-6, the V gene TRBV27; D gene uncertain. Trimming removed 6 bases from V and 2 bases from J, with 8 bases in between. The CDR3 loop spans 14 amino acids. The V gene's germline CDR1 is MNHEY and CDR2 SMNVEV (reference sequence). CDR3 DNA sequence: TGTGCCAGCAGATTAAGGGCTGGGGCCAACGTCCTGACTTTC. Translated, it gives CASRLRAGANVLTF.

The J gene is TRBJ2-7, the V gene TRBV2, with a weak D call TRBD1 (6 bases). The CDR3 is made up of 15 amino acids. The V gene's germline CDR1 is SNHLY and CDR2 FYNNEI. Trimming left V 8 bases short and J 5 bases short, with 22 bases between. CDR3 sequence (DNA): TGTGCCAGCTCAAAAAATTCCGGGACAAATGACGAGCAGTACTTC. It specifies CASSKNSGTNDEQYF.

This clonotype was counted ten times or more. Relative to the germline gene, one junction end is altered; a read error may explain this. This chain joins TRBV20-1 and TRBJ2-4; TRBD2 is a possible D gene (6 bases). CDR1 and CDR2 (germline): DFQATT, SNEGSKA (reference sequence). This CDR3 is 16 amino acids long. The CDR3 is CSARDDLAWAKNIKYF. The DNA of the CDR3 is TGCAGTGCTAGAGATGACCTAGCGTGGGCCAAAAACATTAAGTACTTC.

In this sample, this clonotype turned up many times. J is TRBJ2-2 and V is TRBV5-1, with a possible D match to TRBD2 (6 bases). Germline assignment: CDR1 SGHRS and CDR2 YFSETQ. Trimming cost V 3 bases and J 3 bases, with 15 bases left between them. The CDR3 covers 16 residues. This chain's CDR3 is CASSYGGTADTGELFF. CDR3 bases: TGCGCCAGCAGCTATGGAGGGACGGCTGACACCGGGGAGCTGTTTTTT.

This clonotype was seen more than once but under ten times. V usage is TRBV4-1 and J usage is TRBJ2-7; D is unresolved. Per the germline V gene, CDR1 is MGHRA and CDR2 is YSYEKL. V shed 0 bases and J shed 1 base, with 7 bases lying between them. The CDR3 has 14 residues. The DNA for the CDR3 is TGCGCCAGCAGCCAAGAACCGGGTTCCTACGAGCAGTACTTC. As protein: CASSQEPGSYEQYF.

This clonotype has ten or more counts. The chain has TRBV6-8 and TRBJ2-7, with D uncertain. The V gene lost 0 bases and the J gene lost 0 bases, with 18 bases spanning the gap. The germline gives CDR1 MNHGY, CDR2 SAAAGT. The CDR3 contains 18 residues. DNA for the CDR3: TGTGCCAGCAGTTACTCGATGGTGGCTGGAGCGTACTCCTACGAGCAGTACTTC. Its protein product is CASSYSMVAGAYSYEQYF.

This clonotype was counted many times. Because the CDR3 is missing its conserved closing phenylalanine or tryptophan, this is likely a read error. This chain joins TRBV27 and TRBJ2-7; 8 nucleotides match TRBD1. Unmatched junction bases numbered 8, after V lost 5 bases and J lost 2 bases. This CDR3 comprises 15 residues. Germline CDR1 and CDR2: MNHEY and SMNVEV (reference sequence). The CDR3 sequence is CASSPTRDRTYEQYL. In DNA form, the CDR3 reads TGTGCCAGCAGTCCAACCCGGGACAGGACCTACGAGCAGTACCTC.

This clonotype was counted many times. This rearrangement joins TRBV28 to TRBJ1-2; D call uncertain. The CDR3 extends over 14 amino acids. CDR1 MDHEN and CDR2 SYDVKM come from the germline V gene. Trimming took 2 bases from V and 0 from J, leaving 7 bases between them. The CDR3 nucleotides are TGTGCCAGCAGTTTACGGGGAACTAACTATGGCTACACCTTC. Its protein is CASSLRGTNYGYTF.

This clonotype was counted ten times or more. The CDR3 loop reads CASSYRAGPSGETQYF. DNA for the CDR3: TGTGCCAGCAGTTATCGGGCAGGACCTAGTGGTGAGACCCAGTACTTC. V usage is TRBV6-5 and J usage is TRBJ2-5; no clear D gene. Germline V lookup: CDR1 MNHEY, CDR2 SVGAGI. This CDR3 has 16 amino acids. V lost 3 bases, J lost 5 bases, and 19 bases lay in between.

This clonotype was seen ten or more times. V gene TRBV12-5 combines with J gene TRBJ2-2; 8 bases align to TRBD1. V dropped 1 base and J dropped 5; count of bases not matched to a gene: 15. The CDR3 loop spans 19 amino acids. Germline-derived CDR1 and CDR2 are LGHNT and FRNRAP. The CDR3 bases are TGTGCTAGTGGTTTGGCCAGCTCCCGGGACAGGCGATCGACCGGGGAGCTGTTTTTT. Its protein product is CASGLASSRDRRSTGELFF.

Many counts were recorded for this clonotype. The CDR3 sequence is CASSHRDRVGSGQPQHF. DNA for the CDR3: TGTGCCAGCAGTCACCGGGACAGGGTCGGTTCGGGTCAGCCCCAGCATTTT. The rearrangement joins TRBV27 to TRBJ1-5; 9 nucleotides align to TRBD1. V trimming: 5 bases; J trimming: 6 bases; junction bases outside the gene matches: 14. Germline CDR1 is MNHEY and CDR2 is SMNVEV (reference sequence). The CDR3 totals 17 residues.

The chain recombines TRBV20-1 with TRBJ2-7; a possible D gene is TRBD2 (7 bases). Germline lookup yields CDR1 DFQATT and CDR2 SNEGSKA (reference sequence). V was cut by 5 bases and J by 5 bases, with 13 bases left in between. This CDR3 is 12 amino acids long. DNA of the CDR3: TGCAGTGCTCCGTGGGGGGGCCACGAGCAGTACTTC. It is translated as CSAPWGGHEQYF.

V gene TRBV30 combines with J gene TRBJ1-2; 9 nucleotides align to TRBD1. The CDR3 has 15 amino acids. Germline V gives CDR1 GTSNPN, CDR2 SVGIG (reference sequence). V shed 2 bases, J shed 4 bases, and the junction held 8 bases outside the gene matches. The DNA for the CDR3 is TGTGCCTGGAGTCGGGACAGGGTTTCGGGCTATGGCTACACCTTC. Translated, it gives CAWSRDRVSGYGYTF.

In this sample, this clonotype turned up many times. The rearrangement links TRBV12-3 or TRBV12-4 to TRBJ2-7; D gene unclear. CDR3 length: 14 amino acids. Trimming stripped 2 bases from V and 3 bases from J, with 11 bases between. CDR3 coding DNA: TGTGCCAGCAGTTTATTGTACAGATACTACGAGCAGTACTTC. Translated, it gives CASSLLYRYYEQYF.

As concerns this clonotype: No DNA is shown, since the ends of the CDR3 on it are uncertain; the CDR3 is the one TCRdb lists. The V call is TRBV12-3 or TRBV12-4, the J call TRBJ1-6; TRBD1 reflects the table's D call only, with no check against the DNA. Inclusive of both ends, the CDR3 amounts to 20 amino acids. CDR3 sequence reads: CASSFYICSASGTVNSPLHF.

This clonotype occurred many times. V and J are TRBV13 and TRBJ2-7; the D gene is possibly TRBD1 (5 bases). V lost 2 bases and J 4 bases, leaving 9 bases between the germline ends. Germline V gene lookup returns CDR1 PRHDT and CDR2 FYEKMQ (reference sequence). The CDR3 has 13 residues. The chain's CDR3 is CASSLSKGYEQYF. The CDR3 nucleotides read TGTGCCAGCAGCTTATCGAAGGGGTACGAGCAGTACTTC.